Listed below are T cell receptor beta chains from one sample, sequenced in a study of tumour-infiltrating T cells in Burkitt lymphoma. Repertoires were generated with immunoSEQ multiplex PCR, while TCRdb's copy carries only in-frame clones and drops some. The profile shows under 8,000 clones, roughly a tenth of them singletons. Sequenced: tumor tissue. The receptor set was obtained from a human donor with diffuse large B-cell lymphoma. Each CDR3 is given with its conserved first and last residue. D genes are given only for firm matches. Where a row states a size, it is once, few, many or the class of an expanded clone; other rows omit it.

v_gene	abundance	j_gene	d_gene	CDR3nt	CDR3aa
TRBV2	-	TRBJ1-5	-	TGTGCCAGCAGTGAGAGACTGGGCAATCAGCCCCAGCATTTT	CASSERLGNQPQHF
TRBV10-3	few	TRBJ2-7	TRBD1	TGTGCCATCAGTGAGCCTTCTCGGACAGGAACCTACGAGCAGTACTTC	CAISEPSRTGTYEQYF
TRBV2	few	TRBJ1-1	-	TGTGCCAGCAGTGATGCGGCCGGAGAAGCTTTCTTT	CASSDAAGEAFF
TRBV10-3	-	TRBJ2-2	-	TGTGCTTCCAAGGGGTCTACTCCTGAGGGGGAGCTGTTTTTT	CASKGSTPEGELFF
TRBV2	-	TRBJ1-5	-	TGTGCCAGCAGTGAAGTCTCGGGTTCAAATCAGCCCCAGCATTTT	CASSEVSGSNQPQHF
TRBV6-7	few	TRBJ2-7	TRBD1	TGTGCCAGCAGTTATCCGGGACAGGGGTACGAGCAGTACTTC	CASSYPGQGYEQYF
TRBV29-1	few	TRBJ2-3	-	TGCAGCGTTGATTTTAGGGCTTTACAGGTTTTGGGAGATACGCAGTATTTT	CSVDFRALQVLGDTQYF
TRBV5-4	-	TRBJ2-7	-	TGTGCCAGCAGCCATAAGGGACTCTACGAGCAGTACTTC	CASSHKGLYEQYF
TRBV6-5	few	TRBJ2-5	-	TGTGCCAGCAGTTACGACTTGTTAGAGACCCAGTACTTC	CASSYDLLETQYF
TRBV10-3	-	TRBJ1-5	TRBD1	TGTGCCATCAGCTTAACAGGGGCAGGAAATCAGCCCCAGCATTTT	CAISLTGAGNQPQHF
TRBV2	-	TRBJ1-2	-	TGTGCCAGCGAACAGGACTCCTATGGCTACACCTTC	CASEQDSYGYTF
TRBV5-6	few	TRBJ2-1	-	TGTGCCAGCAGCTTGGAAGGGGCAGCGTCCTACAATGAGCAGTTCTTC	CASSLEGAASYNEQFF
TRBV18	few	TRBJ1-2	-	TGTGCCAGCTCACCACTTGGAGGGGAAGGCTATGGCTACACCTTC	CASSPLGGEGYGYTF
TRBV27	-	TRBJ2-1	-	TGTGCCAGCAGTTTGGGTGTTTTTAGTGAGCAGTTCTTC	CASSLGVFSEQFF
TRBV15	-	TRBJ2-4	TRBD2	TGTGCCACCAGCAGAGTTATACTAGCGGGGGGTGAAGCCAAAAACATTCAGTACTTC	CATSRVILAGGEAKNIQYF
TRBV18	few	TRBJ2-5	TRBD2	TGTGCCAGCTCACCGACTAGCGGGGGGCTTCAAGAGACCCAGTACTTC	CASSPTSGGLQETQYF
TRBV7-9	few	TRBJ2-3	TRBD1	TGTGCCAGCAGCGCAGGGACAGCTATTAGCACAGATACGCAGTATTTT	CASSAGTAISTDTQYF
TRBV5-1	few	TRBJ2-7	-	TGCGCCAGCAGCTTTAGGCTAGCCTACGAGCAGTACTTC	CASSFRLAYEQYF
TRBV4-3	-	TRBJ2-7	-	TGCGCCAGCAGCCAAGATAGACAGCCCTACGAGCAGTACTTC	CASSQDRQPYEQYF
TRBV4-3	few	TRBJ2-7	TRBD1	TGCGCCAGCAGCCAAGAGGCGACAGGGGGGAGGTACGAGCAGTACTTC	CASSQEATGGRYEQYF
TRBV4-3	few	TRBJ2-7	-	TGCGCCAGCAGCCAAGAGCCGGGGGCATACGAGCAGTACTTC	CASSQEPGAYEQYF
TRBV19	-	TRBJ1-3	-	TGTGCCAGTAGTATAGAAGGTTTCCCCTCTGGAAACACCATATATTTT	CASSIEGFPSGNTIYF
TRBV5-6	-	TRBJ1-5	-	TGTGCCAGCAGCCTGGGACACCCAAGCCTCAATCAGCCCCAGCATTTT	CASSLGHPSLNQPQHF
TRBV10-3	-	TRBJ1-5	-	TGTGCCATCAGTGAAATAGGGGGGGATCAGCCCCAGCATTTT	CAISEIGGDQPQHF
TRBV5-1	-	TRBJ1-6	TRBD1	TGCGCCAGCAACCCCACAAGGGGGCGCGATAGGTGGAATTCACCCCTCCACTTT	CASNPTRGRDRWNSPLHF
TRBV6-6	few	TRBJ1-2	-	TGTGCCAGCAGCGCCCCGACGGGACCCTATGGCTACACCTTC	CASSAPTGPYGYTF
TRBV5-4	-	TRBJ1-6	TRBD1	TGTGCCAGCAGCTGGGATGGCACAGGGGTCAAAACACCCCTCCACTTT	CASSWDGTGVKTPLHF
TRBV28	few	TRBJ2-7	TRBD2	TGTGCCAGCAGTTTCCCCGGACTAGCGGGGTACGAGCAGTACTTC	CASSFPGLAGYEQYF